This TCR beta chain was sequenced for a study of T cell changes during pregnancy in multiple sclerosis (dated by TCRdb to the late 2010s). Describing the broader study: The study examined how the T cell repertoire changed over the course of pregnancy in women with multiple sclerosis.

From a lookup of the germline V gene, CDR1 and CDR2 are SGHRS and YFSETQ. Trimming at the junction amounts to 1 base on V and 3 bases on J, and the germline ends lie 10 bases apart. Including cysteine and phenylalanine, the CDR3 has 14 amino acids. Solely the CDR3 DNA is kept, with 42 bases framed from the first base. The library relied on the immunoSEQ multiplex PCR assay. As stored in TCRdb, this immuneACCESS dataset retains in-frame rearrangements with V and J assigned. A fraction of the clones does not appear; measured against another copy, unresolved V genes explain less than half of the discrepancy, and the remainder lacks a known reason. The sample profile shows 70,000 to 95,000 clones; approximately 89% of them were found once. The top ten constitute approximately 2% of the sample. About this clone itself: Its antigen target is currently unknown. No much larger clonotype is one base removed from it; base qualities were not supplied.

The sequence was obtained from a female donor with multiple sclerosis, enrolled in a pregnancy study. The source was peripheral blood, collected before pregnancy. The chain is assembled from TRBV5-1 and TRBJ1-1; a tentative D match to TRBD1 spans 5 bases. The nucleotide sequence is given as TGCGCCAGCAGCTTGCACAGGAAAGACACTGAAGCTTTCTTT. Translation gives CASSLHRKDTEAFF.